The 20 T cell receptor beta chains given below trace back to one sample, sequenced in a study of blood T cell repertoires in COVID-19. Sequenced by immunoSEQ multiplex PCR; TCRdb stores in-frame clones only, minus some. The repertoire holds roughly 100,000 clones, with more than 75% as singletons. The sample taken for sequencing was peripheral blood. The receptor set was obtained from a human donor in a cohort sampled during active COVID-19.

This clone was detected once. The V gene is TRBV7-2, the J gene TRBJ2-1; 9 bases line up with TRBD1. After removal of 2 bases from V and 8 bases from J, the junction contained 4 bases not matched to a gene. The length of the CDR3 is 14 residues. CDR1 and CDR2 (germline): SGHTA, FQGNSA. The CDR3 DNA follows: TGTGCCAGCAGCTTACAGGGACAGGGAGATGAGCAGTTCTTC. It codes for CASSLQGQGDEQFF.

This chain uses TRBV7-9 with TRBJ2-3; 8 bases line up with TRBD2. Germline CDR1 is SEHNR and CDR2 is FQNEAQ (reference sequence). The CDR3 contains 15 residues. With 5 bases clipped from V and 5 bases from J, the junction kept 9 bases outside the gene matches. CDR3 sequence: CASSPIGGAEDTQYF. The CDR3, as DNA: TGTGCCAGCAGCCCGATCGGGGGGGCTGAAGATACGCAGTATTTT.

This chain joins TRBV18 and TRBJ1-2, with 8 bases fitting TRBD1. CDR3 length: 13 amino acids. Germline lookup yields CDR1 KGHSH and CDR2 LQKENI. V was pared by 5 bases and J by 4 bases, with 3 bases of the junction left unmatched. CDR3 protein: CASSKDRVYGYTF. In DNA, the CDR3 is TGTGCCAGCTCAAAGGACAGGGTCTATGGCTACACCTTC.

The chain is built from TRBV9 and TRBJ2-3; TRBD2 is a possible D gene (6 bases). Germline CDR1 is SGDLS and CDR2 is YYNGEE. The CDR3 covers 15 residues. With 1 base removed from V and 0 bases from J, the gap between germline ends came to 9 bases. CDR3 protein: CASSVRRGSTDTQYF. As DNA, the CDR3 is TGTGCCAGCAGCGTACGGCGGGGTAGCACAGATACGCAGTATTTT. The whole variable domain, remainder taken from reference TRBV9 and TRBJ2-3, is DSGVTQTPKHLITATGQRVTLRCSPRSGDLSVYWYQQSLDQGLQFLIQYYNGEERAKGNILERFSAQQFPDLHSELNLSSLELGDSALYFCASSVRRGSTDTQYFGPGTRLTVL.

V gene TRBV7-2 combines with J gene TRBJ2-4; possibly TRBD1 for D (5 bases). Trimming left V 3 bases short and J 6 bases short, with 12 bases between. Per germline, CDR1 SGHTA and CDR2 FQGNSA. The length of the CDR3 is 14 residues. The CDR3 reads CASSFPGRANIQYF. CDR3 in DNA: TGTGCCAGCAGCTTCCCGGGCAGGGCAAACATTCAGTACTTC.

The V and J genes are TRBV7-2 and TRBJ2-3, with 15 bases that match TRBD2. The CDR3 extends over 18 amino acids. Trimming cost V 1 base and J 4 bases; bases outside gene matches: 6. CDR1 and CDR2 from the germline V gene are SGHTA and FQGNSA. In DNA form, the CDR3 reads TGTGCCAGCAGCTTAGGGGGACTAGCGGGGGGACTCCCAGATACGCAGTATTTT. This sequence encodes CASSLGGLAGGLPDTQYF.

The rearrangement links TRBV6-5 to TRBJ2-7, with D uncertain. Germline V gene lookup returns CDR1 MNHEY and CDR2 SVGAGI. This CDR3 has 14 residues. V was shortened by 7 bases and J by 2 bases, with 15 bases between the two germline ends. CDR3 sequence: CASNPRSFTYEQYF. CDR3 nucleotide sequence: TGTGCCAGCAACCCGAGGAGTTTTACCTACGAGCAGTACTTC.

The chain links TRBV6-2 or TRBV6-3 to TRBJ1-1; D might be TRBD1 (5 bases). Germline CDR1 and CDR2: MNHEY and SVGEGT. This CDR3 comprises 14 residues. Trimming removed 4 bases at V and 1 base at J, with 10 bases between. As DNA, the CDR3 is TGTGCCAGCAGTTTTCAGGGCGGGAACACTGAAGCTTTCTTT. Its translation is CASSFQGGNTEAFF.

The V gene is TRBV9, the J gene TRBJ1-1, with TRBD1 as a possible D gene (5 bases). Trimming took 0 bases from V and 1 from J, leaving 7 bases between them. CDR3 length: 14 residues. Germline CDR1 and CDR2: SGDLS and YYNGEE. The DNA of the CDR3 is TGTGCCAGCAGCGTAGGACAGAGGAACACTGAAGCTTTCTTT. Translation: CASSVGQRNTEAFF. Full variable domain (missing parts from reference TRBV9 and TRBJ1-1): DSGVTQTPKHLITATGQRVTLRCSPRSGDLSVYWYQQSLDQGLQFLIQYYNGEERAKGNILERFSAQQFPDLHSELNLSSLELGDSALYFCASSVGQRNTEAFFGQGTRLTVV.

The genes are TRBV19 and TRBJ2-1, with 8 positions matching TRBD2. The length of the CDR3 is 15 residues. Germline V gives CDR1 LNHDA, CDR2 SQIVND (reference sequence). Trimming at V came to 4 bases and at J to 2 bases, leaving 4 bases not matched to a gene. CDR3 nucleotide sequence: TGTGCCAGTAGTAGTCAAGCGGGGGCCTACAATGAGCAGTTCTTC. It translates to CASSSQAGAYNEQFF.

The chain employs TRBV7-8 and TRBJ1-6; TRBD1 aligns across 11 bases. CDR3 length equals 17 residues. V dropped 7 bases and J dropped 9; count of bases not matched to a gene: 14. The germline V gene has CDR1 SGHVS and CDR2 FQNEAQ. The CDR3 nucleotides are TGTGCCAGCACATCCCGGACAGGGGGCGTCGAGGCTTCACCCCTCCACTTT. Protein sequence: CASTSRTGGVEASPLHF.

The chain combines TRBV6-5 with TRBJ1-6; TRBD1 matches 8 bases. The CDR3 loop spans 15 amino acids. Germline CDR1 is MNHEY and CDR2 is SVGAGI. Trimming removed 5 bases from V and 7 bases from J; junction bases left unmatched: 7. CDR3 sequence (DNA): TGTGCCAGCAGTCCCGGACAGGGAAGGAATTCACCCCTCCACTTT. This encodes CASSPGQGRNSPLHF.

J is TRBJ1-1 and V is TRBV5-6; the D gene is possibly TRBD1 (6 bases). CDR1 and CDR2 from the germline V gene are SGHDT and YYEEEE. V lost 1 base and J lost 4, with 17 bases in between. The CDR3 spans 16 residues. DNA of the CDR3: TGTGCCAGCAGCTTGCCGGCGGACAGTCCGCGCACTGAAGCTTTCTTT. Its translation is CASSLPADSPRTEAFF.

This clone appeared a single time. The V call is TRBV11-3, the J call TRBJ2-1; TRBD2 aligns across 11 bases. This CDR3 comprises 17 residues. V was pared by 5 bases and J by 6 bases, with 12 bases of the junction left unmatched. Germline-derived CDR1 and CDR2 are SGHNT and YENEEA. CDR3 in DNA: TGTGCCAGCAGCCGGATGGTAGCGGGGGGGATCTCCAATGAGCAGTTCTTC. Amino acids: CASSRMVAGGISNEQFF.

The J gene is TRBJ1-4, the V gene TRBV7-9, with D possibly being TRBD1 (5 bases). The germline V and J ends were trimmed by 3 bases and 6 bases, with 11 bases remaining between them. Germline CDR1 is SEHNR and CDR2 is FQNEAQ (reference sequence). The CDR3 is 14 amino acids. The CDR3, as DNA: TGTGCCAGCAGCTTGGGGGGTATAGATGAAAAACTGTTTTTT. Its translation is CASSLGGIDEKLFF.

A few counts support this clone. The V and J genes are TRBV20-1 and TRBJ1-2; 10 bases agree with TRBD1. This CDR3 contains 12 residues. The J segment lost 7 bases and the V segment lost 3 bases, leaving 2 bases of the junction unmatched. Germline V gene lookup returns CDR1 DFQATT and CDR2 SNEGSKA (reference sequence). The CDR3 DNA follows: TGCAGTGCTAGTAGACAGGGGGCTGGCTACACCTTC. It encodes CSASRQGAGYTF.

CDR3 sequence (DNA): TGTGCCAGCATATACGACAGGGTGGGCGATCAGCCCCAGCATTTT. It translates to CASIYDRVGDQPQHF. This sequence joins TRBV6-5 and TRBJ1-5; 7 bases fit TRBD1. CDR3 length: 15 residues. CDR1 and CDR2 (germline): MNHEY, SVGAGI. V shed 7 bases and J 5 bases; nucleotides not matched to a gene: 11.

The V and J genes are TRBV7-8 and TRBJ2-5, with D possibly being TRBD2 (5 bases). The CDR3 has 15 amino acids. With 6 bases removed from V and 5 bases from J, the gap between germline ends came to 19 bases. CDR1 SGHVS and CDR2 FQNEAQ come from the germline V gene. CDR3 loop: CASRPGFPGTETQYF. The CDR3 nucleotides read TGTGCCAGCAGACCGGGGTTTCCCGGAACGGAGACCCAGTACTTC. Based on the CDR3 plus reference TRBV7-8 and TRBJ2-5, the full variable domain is GAGVSQSPRYKVAKRGQDVALRCDPISGHVSLFWYQQALGQGPEFLTYFQNEAQLDKSGLPSDRFFAERPEGSVSTLKIQRTQQEDSAVYLCASRPGFPGTETQYFGPGTRLLVL.

CDR3 coding DNA: TGTGCCAGCAGCTTAGTTGGCGGATATAGCACAGATACGCAGTATTTT. Amino acid sequence: CASSLVGGYSTDTQYF. V and J are TRBV7-2 and TRBJ2-3, with D hard to call. The CDR3 length is 16 residues. V was shortened by 1 base and J by 0 bases, with 11 bases between the two germline ends. From germline, CDR1 is SGHTA and CDR2 FQGNSA.

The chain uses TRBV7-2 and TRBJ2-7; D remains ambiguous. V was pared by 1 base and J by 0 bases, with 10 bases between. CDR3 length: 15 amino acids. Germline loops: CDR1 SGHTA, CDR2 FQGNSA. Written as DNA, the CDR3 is TGTGCCAGCAGCTTAGATGCGGTCAGCTCCTACGAGCAGTACTTC. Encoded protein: CASSLDAVSSYEQYF.